Following are 31 T cell receptor beta chains from one sample sequenced in a study of technical replicates of blood from a few donors. Produced via immunoSEQ multiplex PCR; TCRdb's table is partial and in-frame only. The sample consists of roughly 60,000 clones, about 83% of them appearing once. The sequenced material came from PBMCs. All receptors come from a human donor in good health. Some clones in this sample may be carry-over from other donors' samples.

The chain uses TRBV18 and TRBJ1-1, with a possible D match to TRBD1 (6 bases). Germline CDR1 and CDR2: KGHSH and LQKENI. This CDR3 has 15 amino acids. V lost 3 bases, J lost 2 bases, and 13 bases lay in between. The CDR3 DNA sequence: TGTGCCAGCTCACCCAGAGAGACAGGCAACACTGAAGCTTTCTTT. It translates to CASSPRETGNTEAFF.

Only one count was recorded for this clone. This rearrangement joins TRBV6-4 to TRBJ2-6; 7 nucleotides match TRBD2. Germline CDR1 MRHNA, CDR2 SNTAGT. This CDR3 contains 16 residues. Unmatched junction bases numbered 7, after V lost 6 bases and J lost 2 bases. CDR3 DNA: TGTGCCAGCAGCGGAGGGGAGGGAGCTGGGGCCAACGTCCTGACTTTC. Protein sequence: CASSGGEGAGANVLTF.

This chain uses TRBV5-1 with TRBJ1-4; possible D gene TRBD1, 6 bases. Trimming took 4 bases from V and 0 from J, leaving 19 bases between them. The CDR3 spans 18 residues. Germline assignment: CDR1 SGHRS and CDR2 YFSETQ. The DNA of the CDR3 is TGCGCCAGCAGCCCGAAGGGACACGCCGCTCCAACTAATGAAAAACTGTTTTTT. Amino acid sequence: CASSPKGHAAPTNEKLFF.

The CDR3: CASSLGRTKDTQYF. The CDR3 bases are TGTGCCAGCAGCTTAGGTCGGACTAAAGATACGCAGTATTTT. V is TRBV7-2 and J is TRBJ2-3, with a tentative D call TRBD2 (6 bases). V was cut by 1 base and J by 5 bases, with 10 bases left in between. The CDR3 is 14 residues long. Germline CDR1 and CDR2: SGHTA and FQGNSA.

The CDR3 nucleotides are TGTGCCAGCAGCCACACCGGGACAGGGGCTAGGGAGCAGTACTTC. It translates to CASSHTGTGAREQYF. The chain is built from TRBV5-8 and TRBJ2-7; 10 bases are a match to TRBD1. The germline V gene encodes CDR1 SGHTS and CDR2 YDEGEE. V dropped 4 bases and J dropped 7; count of bases not matched to a gene: 11. This CDR3 is 15 amino acids long. The variable domain in full, with the rest retrieved from reference TRBV5-8 and TRBJ2-7, is EAGVTQSPTHLIKTRGQQATLRCSPISGHTSVYWYQQALGLGLQFLLWYDEGEERNRGNFPPRFSGRQFPNYSSELNVNALELEDSALYLCASSHTGTGAREQYFGPGTRLTVT.

The chain is built from TRBV6-1 and TRBJ2-1, with 8 bases matching TRBD2. Germline loops: CDR1 MNHNS, CDR2 SASEGT. V lost 8 bases and J lost 6; bases outside the gene matches: 12. CDR3 length equals 15 residues. The CDR3 reads CASLPEGLGSNEQFF. As DNA, the CDR3 is TGTGCCAGCCTCCCTGAGGGACTAGGGAGCAATGAGCAGTTCTTC.

V and J are TRBV30 and TRBJ1-3; unclear D gene. V was shortened by 2 bases and J by 4 bases, with 9 bases between the two germline ends. This CDR3 has 13 residues. Per the germline V gene, CDR1 is GTSNPN and CDR2 is SVGIG (reference sequence). This CDR3 reads CAWSLLSGNTIYF. CDR3 sequence (DNA): TGTGCCTGGAGTCTCTTGTCGGGAAACACCATATATTTT.

The rearrangement links TRBV4-1 to TRBJ1-1; 7 positions agree with TRBD1. Germline CDR1 and CDR2: MGHRA and YSYEKL. The CDR3 length is 20 residues. Trimming took 0 bases from V and 8 from J; bases not matched to a gene: 24. CDR3 DNA sequence: TGCGCCAGCAGCCAAGATTTTCAAAGGCGAGGGGGCCTAAAAGGAGGAGAAGCTTTCTTT. As protein: CASSQDFQRRGGLKGGEAFF.

The chain uses TRBV27 and TRBJ1-2; 9 bases agree with TRBD1. CDR1 is MNHEY and CDR2 is SMNVEV in the germline V gene (reference sequence). The junction had 9 bases not matched to a gene; V was cut back by 3 bases and J by 4 bases. CDR3 length equals 16 residues. CDR3 loop: CASSFTGGAYLYGYTF. The CDR3 coding sequence is TGTGCCAGCAGTTTCACAGGGGGCGCATACCTCTATGGCTACACCTTC.

The rearrangement uses TRBV7-9 and TRBJ2-5; 12 bases match TRBD2. This CDR3 region has 16 residues. Germline lookup yields CDR1 SEHNR and CDR2 FQNEAQ (reference sequence). With V trimmed by 2 bases and J by 5 bases, 6 bases remained unmatched. The CDR3 region is CASSLLAGGPLETQYF. As DNA, the CDR3 is TGTGCCAGCAGCTTACTAGCGGGAGGGCCCCTGGAGACCCAGTACTTC. The full variable domain, with the rest looked up from reference TRBV7-9 and TRBJ2-5, is DTGVSQNPRHKITKRGQNVTFRCDPISEHNRLYWYRQTLGQGPEFLTYFQNEAQLEKSRLLSDRFSAERPKGSFSTLEIQRTEQGDSAMYLCASSLLAGGPLETQYFGPGTRLLVL.

The V and J genes are TRBV5-7 and TRBJ2-5, with a weak D call TRBD1 (6 bases). TRBV5-7 qualifies as an ORF whose function is uncertain. The CDR3 totals 17 residues. V was cut by 0 bases and J by 0 bases, with 15 bases left in between. The CDR3 spells CASSLDRDPPYQETQYF. The CDR3 region has the DNA TGTGCCAGCAGCTTGGACAGGGACCCCCCGTACCAAGAGACCCAGTACTTC.

The V call is TRBV6-1, the J call TRBJ1-2, with D maybe TRBD1 (5 bases). V shed 9 bases and J shed 4 bases, with 12 bases lying between them. Germline V lookup: CDR1 MNHNS, CDR2 SASEGT. The CDR3 totals 12 residues. CDR3 sequence reads: CARVGGTYGYTF. In DNA form, the CDR3 reads TGTGCCAGAGTGGGGGGAACCTATGGCTACACCTTC.

CDR3 DNA sequence: TGTGCCAGCAGCCCAAGGACAGGGGAGTATGGCTACACCTTC. Encoded protein: CASSPRTGEYGYTF. This chain links TRBV7-2 with TRBJ1-2; 9 nucleotides align to TRBD1. Germline V gene data show CDR1 as SGHTA and CDR2 as FQGNSA. Germline trimming cut 5 bases from V and 5 bases from J; bases unmatched to any gene: 6. The CDR3 runs to 14 residues.

The CDR3 DNA reads TGTGCCAGCAGCCAAGGCGGGCACGTTGAAAAACTGTTTTTT. It encodes CASSQGGHVEKLFF. This chain connects TRBV7-9 to TRBJ1-4; D ambiguous. Germline V gives CDR1 SEHNR, CDR2 FQNEAQ (reference sequence). The CDR3 runs 14 residues. Trimming left V 5 bases short and J 7 bases short, with 14 bases between.

The chain carries TRBV19 and TRBJ2-3, with 10 bases aligning to TRBD2. The CDR3 contains 18 residues. The J segment lost 2 bases and the V segment lost 6 bases, leaving 14 bases of the junction unmatched. The germline CDR1 and CDR2 sequences are LNHDA and SQIVND (reference sequence). CDR3 amino acids: CASRRTSGSSSNTDTQYF. CDR3 sequence (DNA): TGTGCCAGTAGGCGGACTAGCGGATCCTCATCTAACACAGATACGCAGTATTTT. Together with reference TRBV19 and TRBJ2-3, the CDR3 gives the full variable domain: DGGITQSPKYLFRKEGQNVTLSCEQNLNHDAMYWYRQDPGQGLRLIYYSQIVNDFQKGDIAEGYSVSREKKESFPLTVTSAQKNPTAFYLCASRRTSGSSSNTDTQYFGPGTRLTVL.

The rearrangement links TRBV7-3 to TRBJ2-7; TRBD2 agrees at 8 bases. Losses at the gene ends were 1 base for V and 2 bases for J; bases not matched to a gene: 4. This CDR3 is 15 amino acids long. Germline CDR1 is SGHTA and CDR2 is FQGTGA. DNA of the CDR3: TGTGCCAGCAGCTTAATGGCGGGGGGTACCTACGAGCAGTACTTC. The encoded protein is CASSLMAGGTYEQYF.

The rearrangement uses TRBV7-7 and TRBJ2-7; the match to TRBD1 covers 9 bases. Germline V lookup: CDR1 SSHAT, CDR2 FNYEAQ (reference sequence). The CDR3 is 14 amino acids. The V and J ends lost 9 bases and 5 bases, in that order; junction bases with no gene match: 11. The DNA for the CDR3 is TGTGCCAGTTCCCCGGGACAGGGAAGAAACGAGCAGTACTTC. Residues: CASSPGQGRNEQYF.

The chain combines TRBV6-5 with TRBJ2-7; no definite D call. The V end was cut by 1 base, the J end by 0 bases, with 4 bases between. The length of the CDR3 is 13 residues. In germline, CDR1 is MNHEY, CDR2 SVGAGI. In DNA, the CDR3 is TGTGCCAGCAGTTACTTCAACTCCTACGAGCAGTACTTC. Translating gives CASSYFNSYEQYF.

The gene calls are TRBV2 and TRBJ1-5; D might be TRBD1 (6 bases). The CDR3 is made up of 15 amino acids. V was shortened by 5 bases and J by 6 bases, with 17 bases between the two germline ends. Germline CDR1 and CDR2: SNHLY and FYNNEI. CDR3: CASSPRGGRSQPQHF. CDR3 nucleotide sequence: TGTGCCAGCAGTCCGAGGGGGGGGAGAAGTCAGCCCCAGCATTTT.

V is TRBV5-1 and J is TRBJ2-7, with D perhaps matching TRBD2 (6 bases). From germline, CDR1 is SGHRS and CDR2 YFSETQ. The V and J ends lost 0 bases and 0 bases respectively, with 10 bases between them. The CDR3 totals 15 residues. The chain's CDR3 is CASSLDQGGSYEQYF. The CDR3 coding sequence is TGCGCCAGCAGCTTGGACCAGGGAGGCTCCTACGAGCAGTACTTC. The whole variable domain, remainder taken from reference TRBV5-1 and TRBJ2-7, is KAGVTQTPRYLIKTRGQQVTLSCSPISGHRSVSWYQQTPGQGLQFLFEYFSETQRNKGNFPGRFSGRQFSNSRSEMNVSTLELGDSALYLCASSLDQGGSYEQYFGPGTRLTVT.

This clone was picked up one time. The chain uses TRBV4-2 and TRBJ2-1; 12 bases align to TRBD2. The CDR3 covers 17 residues. V was clipped by 4 bases and J by 5 bases; unmatched bases: 9. CDR1 LGHNA and CDR2 YNFKEQ come from the germline V gene. Here the CDR3 reads CASSPSYRTSGNNEQFF. Written as DNA, the CDR3 is TGTGCCAGCAGCCCTAGCTACAGGACTAGCGGGAACAATGAGCAGTTCTTC.

The rearrangement links TRBV19 to TRBJ2-3; the match to TRBD1 covers 11 bases. The CDR3 length is 15 residues. Trimming removed 2 bases from V and 7 bases from J; junction bases left unmatched: 5. Looked up from germline, CDR1 is LNHDA and CDR2 is SQIVND (reference sequence). The DNA of the CDR3 is TGTGCCAGTAGTATAAGTAGGGACAGGGGGTATACGCAGTATTTT. Its protein is CASSISRDRGYTQYF.

For the CDR3, the DNA is TGTGCCAGCAGCCACGACGTGGGACAGGGAAACTACGAGCAGTACTTC. Its translation: CASSHDVGQGNYEQYF. The rearrangement links TRBV4-2 to TRBJ2-7, with 9 bases that match TRBD1. The CDR3 length is 16 residues. The ends lost 3 bases at V and 3 bases at J; junction bases unmatched: 9. In germline, CDR1 is LGHNA, CDR2 YNFKEQ.

This clone came up once. The gene calls are TRBV10-3 and TRBJ2-4, with 9 positions matching TRBD2. This CDR3 is 16 amino acids long. Unmatched junction bases numbered 9, after V lost 3 bases and J lost 6 bases. In germline, CDR1 is ENHRY, CDR2 SYGVKD. This CDR3 reads CAISDGGGAGANIQYF. The CDR3 DNA reads TGTGCCATCAGTGACGGCGGGGGGGCCGGGGCAAACATTCAGTACTTC.

This chain joins TRBV7-9 and TRBJ1-1, with a tentative D call TRBD1 (5 bases). Trimming stripped 7 bases from V and 5 bases from J, with 11 bases between. This CDR3 comprises 12 residues. Germline CDR1 reads SEHNR; CDR2 reads FQNEAQ (reference sequence). CDR3 DNA: TGTGCCAGCACCTTGGGGGGGACTGAAGCTTTCTTT. It yields the protein CASTLGGTEAFF.

The chain uses TRBV10-3 and TRBJ1-6, with D possibly being TRBD1 (6 bases). The CDR3 consists of 13 residues. Trimming stripped 2 bases from V and 7 bases from J, with 6 bases between. CDR1 and CDR2 from the germline V gene are ENHRY and SYGVKD. CDR3 coding DNA: TGTGCCATCAGTGAGGGACAGAATTCACCCCTCCACTTT. Protein: CAISEGQNSPLHF.

This chain uses TRBV19 with TRBJ2-5; 7 bases are a match to TRBD2. Trimming at V came to 8 bases and at J to 1 base, leaving 10 bases not matched to a gene. CDR1 LNHDA and CDR2 SQIVND come from the germline V gene (reference sequence). The CDR3 spans 15 residues. The CDR3: CASRGTGGPQETQYF. CDR3 coding DNA: TGTGCCAGTCGAGGGACGGGAGGCCCCCAAGAGACCCAGTACTTC.

This chain's CDR3 is CASRLGAGKQFF. The CDR3 nucleotides read TGTGCCAGCAGGTTGGGGGCTGGGAAGCAGTTCTTC. The V call is TRBV6-5, the J call TRBJ2-1; D might be TRBD1 (6 bases). Per the germline V gene, CDR1 is MNHEY and CDR2 is SVGAGI. The CDR3 covers 12 residues. V was cut by 6 bases and J by 11 bases, with 14 bases left in between.

V is TRBV5-4 and J is TRBJ2-5; TRBD2 aligns across 7 bases. CDR3 length: 14 amino acids. With 6 bases clipped from V and 2 bases from J, the junction kept 7 bases outside the gene matches. CDR1 is SGHNT and CDR2 is YYREEE in the germline V gene (reference sequence). DNA of the CDR3: TGTGCCAGCAACCCTAGCGGACGACAAGAGACCCAGTACTTC. Translated, it gives CASNPSGRQETQYF. Looking up the rest from reference TRBV5-4 and TRBJ2-5 gives the full variable domain: ETGVTQSPTHLIKTRGQQVTLRCSSQSGHNTVSWYQQALGQGPQFIFQYYREEENGRGNFPPRFSGLQFPNYSSELNVNALELDDSALYLCASNPSGRQETQYFGPGTRLLVL.

V gene TRBV11-2 combines with J gene TRBJ2-1, with D unclear. The germline CDR1 and CDR2 sequences are SGHAT and FQNNGV. CDR3 length: 13 amino acids. The V gene lost 5 bases and the J gene lost 6 bases, with 11 bases spanning the gap. The CDR3 spells CASSIPGANEQFF. CDR3 coding DNA: TGTGCCAGCAGCATTCCAGGTGCCAATGAGCAGTTCTTC.

The chain combines TRBV14 with TRBJ1-2; 7 nucleotides agree with TRBD1. The CDR3 consists of 15 residues. J was trimmed by 8 bases and V by 0 bases; bases with no gene match: 9. Per germline, CDR1 SGHDN and CDR2 FVKESK. The DNA of the CDR3 is TGTGCCAGCAGCCAAGATATTCGAGACAGGGAAGGCTACACCTTC. Protein: CASSQDIRDREGYTF.